Each of the 31 T cell receptor beta chains below was sequenced from the same sample in a study of T cell responses to AZD1222 COVID-19 vaccine. Clones were read by immunoSEQ multiplex PCR, and TCRdb kept only the in-frame ones, dropping some. In the table there are about 120,000 clones, about nine tenths of which are singletons. Sequenced here: peripheral blood, sampled 28 days after the second dose of the MenACWY control vaccine. The receptors were sampled from an adult who received the MenACWY meningococcal vaccine as a control.

This clone was observed a handful of times. The V call is TRBV11-2, the J call TRBJ1-6; D remains ambiguous. Germline V gene lookup returns CDR1 SGHAT and CDR2 FQNNGV. CDR3 length: 13 amino acids. Trimming left V 5 bases short and J 10 bases short, with 12 bases between. The CDR3 DNA follows: TGTGCCAGCAGCCCCCTTCTGGCCTCACCCCTCCACTTT. As protein: CASSPLLASPLHF.

This clone was found a few times. The chain employs TRBV24-1 and TRBJ2-1; tentative D call: TRBD2 (5 bases). This CDR3 has 14 amino acids. V was pared by 3 bases and J by 5 bases, with 10 bases between. CDR1 is KGHDR and CDR2 is SFDVKD in the germline V gene. CDR3 protein: CATSDLDGNNEQFF. The CDR3 bases are TGTGCCACCAGTGATCTGGACGGGAACAATGAGCAGTTCTTC.

The chain uses TRBV6-6 and TRBJ1-4; TRBD1 aligns across 8 bases. CDR3 length equals 15 residues. V lost 2 bases and J lost 8; bases outside the gene matches: 7. CDR1 and CDR2 (germline): MNHNY, SVGAGI (reference sequence). The DNA of the CDR3 is TGTGCCAGCAGTTACAAAGGACAGGGCGGGGAAAAACTGTTTTTT. Translation: CASSYKGQGGEKLFF.

The V call is TRBV18, the J call TRBJ1-5; 9 bases line up with TRBD1. Trimming took 5 bases from V and 4 from J; bases not matched to a gene: 0. The CDR3 sequence is 13 residues long. Germline values: CDR1 KGHSH, CDR2 LQKENI. The CDR3: CASSGTGNQPQHF. Here the CDR3 DNA reads TGTGCCAGCTCAGGGACAGGGAATCAGCCCCAGCATTTT.

The gene calls are TRBV29-1 and TRBJ2-3; a weak D match, TRBD2 (5 bases). CDR1 is SQVTM, CDR2 ANQGSEA, per germline. The length of the CDR3 is 11 residues. V was clipped by 4 bases and J by 6 bases, with 8 bases between them. CDR3 amino acids: CSVVIADTQYF. In DNA, the CDR3 is TGCAGCGTTGTAATAGCGGATACGCAGTATTTT.

The chain combines TRBV5-1 with TRBJ2-6; D is perhaps TRBD2 (6 bases). The CDR3 length is 16 residues. Trimming stripped 0 bases from V and 2 bases from J, with 9 bases between. Looked up from germline, CDR1 is SGHRS and CDR2 is YFSETQ. CDR3 sequence reads: CASSLGGVTGANVLTF. The CDR3 DNA follows: TGCGCCAGCAGCTTGGGCGGGGTAACTGGGGCCAACGTCCTGACTTTC.

The chain joins TRBV4-3 to TRBJ1-3; no definite D call. The CDR3 runs to 15 residues. The V end lost 0 bases, the J end lost 2 bases, and 8 bases lay between the germline ends. The germline CDR1 and CDR2 sequences are LGHNA and YSLEER. For the CDR3, the DNA is TGCGCCAGCAGCCAAGATCTCGGGGCTGGAAACACCATATATTTT. The encoded protein is CASSQDLGAGNTIYF.

The chain is built from TRBV12-3 or TRBV12-4 and TRBJ2-1, with D uncertain. The CDR3 has 13 residues. Trimming took 5 bases from V and 9 from J, leaving 14 bases between them. The CDR3 nucleotides read TGTGCCAGCAGTCAAGGGTCGACGACTGAGCAGTTCTTC. Encoded protein: CASSQGSTTEQFF.

The V and J genes are TRBV7-9 and TRBJ2-7; 8 positions agree with TRBD1. CDR3 length equals 15 residues. Losses at the gene ends were 5 bases for V and 3 bases for J; bases not matched to a gene: 9. Germline loops: CDR1 SEHNR, CDR2 FQNEAQ (reference sequence). In nucleotides, the CDR3 is TGTGCCAGCAGCGAAGTCAGAGGACAGGGCTACGAGCAGTACTTC. It encodes CASSEVRGQGYEQYF.

V gene TRBV5-1 combines with J gene TRBJ1-1, with 7 positions matching TRBD1. V gave up 1 base and J gave up 0 bases; unmatched junction bases: 9. The germline V gene encodes CDR1 SGHRS and CDR2 YFSETQ. The CDR3 spans 17 residues. The CDR3 loop reads CASSLRTGGAMNTEAFF. DNA of the CDR3: TGCGCCAGCAGCTTGAGGACAGGTGGAGCAATGAACACTGAAGCTTTCTTT.

This sequence joins TRBV12-3 or TRBV12-4 and TRBJ1-5; 7 bases are shared with TRBD1. This CDR3 comprises 13 residues. With V trimmed by 11 bases and J by 6 bases, 10 bases remained unmatched. Written as DNA, the CDR3 is TGTGCCTCCCGAAGGGGGCAGACTCAGCCCCAGCATTTT. Translation: CASRRGQTQPQHF.

This clone was recorded once. This chain uses TRBV28 with TRBJ1-4; no firm D call. With 4 bases removed from V and 2 bases from J, the gap between germline ends came to 20 bases. The CDR3 is made up of 18 amino acids. Germline V gene sequence: CDR1 MDHEN, CDR2 SYDVKM. CDR3 in DNA: TGTGCCAGCAGTTCATTATGGGCTACGGACTGGACTAATGAAAAACTGTTTTTT. Amino acid sequence: CASSSLWATDWTNEKLFF.

The chain is built from TRBV3-1 (or the pseudogene TRBV3-2) and TRBJ2-7, with 7 bases that match TRBD2. Germline V gene sequence: CDR1 LGHDT, CDR2 YNNKEL (reference sequence). V was clipped by 4 bases and J by 2 bases; unmatched bases: 8. The CDR3 is 15 amino acids. The CDR3 nucleotides read TGTGCCAGCAGCCGACTGGGGGAGGGCCCCTACGAGCAGTACGTC. This translates into CASSRLGEGPYEQYV.

This clone was counted a single time. The CDR3 DNA is TGTGCCAGCAGCTTACAGGGTTATGGTGGCTACACCTTC. Translated, it gives CASSLQGYGGYTF. The chain employs TRBV7-2 and TRBJ1-2, with TRBD1 as a possible D gene (5 bases). Trimming took 2 bases from V and 7 from J, leaving 11 bases between them. The CDR3 has 13 amino acids. Germline V lookup: CDR1 SGHTA, CDR2 FQGNSA. The full variable domain, completed using reference TRBV7-2 and TRBJ1-2, is GAGVSQSPSNKVTEKGKDVELRCDPISGHTALYWYRQSLGQGLEFLIYFQGNSAPDKSGLPSDRFSAERTGGSVSTLTIQRTQQEDSAVYLCASSLQGYGGYTFGSGTRLTVV.

This chain joins TRBV6-2 or TRBV6-3 and TRBJ2-6; D is perhaps TRBD1 or TRBD2 (5 bases each). Trimming stripped 4 bases from V and 0 bases from J, with 16 bases between. Germline V lookup: CDR1 MNHEY, CDR2 SVGEGT. CDR3 length: 18 amino acids. The chain's CDR3 is CASSSPPGRHSGANVLTF. DNA for the CDR3: TGTGCCAGCAGTTCTCCGCCGGGACGCCACTCTGGGGCCAACGTCCTGACTTTC.

The V call is TRBV10-2, the J call TRBJ1-5, with D hard to call. This CDR3 has 17 amino acids. Looked up from germline, CDR1 is WSHSY and CDR2 is SAAADI. Trimming pared 4 bases from V and 2 bases from J, leaving 18 bases between. CDR3 sequence reads: CASSGAGWVAGNQPQHF. As DNA, the CDR3 is TGCGCCAGCAGTGGGGCGGGCTGGGTGGCGGGCAATCAGCCCCAGCATTTT.

The J gene is TRBJ2-7, the V gene TRBV28; a weak D match, TRBD1 (6 bases). Germline values: CDR1 MDHEN, CDR2 SYDVKM. The CDR3 is made up of 16 amino acids. Trimming left V 5 bases short and J 0 bases short, with 17 bases between. The CDR3 loop reads CASSPSPGHYSYEQYF. The CDR3 DNA sequence: TGTGCCAGCAGTCCCTCCCCGGGACACTACTCCTACGAGCAGTACTTC.

The chain couples TRBV28 to TRBJ1-1; D unclear. V dropped 2 bases and J dropped 0 bases, with 7 bases sitting between them. CDR1 and CDR2 (germline): MDHEN, SYDVKM. The CDR3 runs 14 residues. The CDR3 nucleotides read TGTGCCAGCAGTTTAGGGCAAGTGAACACTGAAGCTTTCTTT. Translated, it gives CASSLGQVNTEAFF.

This sequence joins TRBV6-2 or TRBV6-3 and TRBJ1-6; no clear D gene. V shed 3 bases and J shed 8 bases, with 14 bases lying between them. CDR3 size: 15 residues. Germline values: CDR1 MNHEY, CDR2 SVGEGT. The CDR3: CASSYFQRIYSPLHF. CDR3 coding DNA: TGTGCCAGCAGTTATTTCCAACGAATCTATTCACCCCTCCACTTT.

The gene calls are TRBV5-1 and TRBJ1-2; 9 bases map to TRBD1. Per the germline V gene, CDR1 is SGHRS and CDR2 is YFSETQ. V shed 1 base and J 6 bases; nucleotides not matched to a gene: 4. The CDR3 sequence is 14 residues long. The CDR3 region is CASSLWGQGDGYTF. The CDR3 DNA reads TGCGCCAGCAGCTTGTGGGGACAGGGAGATGGCTACACCTTC.

The chain links TRBV29-1 to TRBJ1-1; 10 nucleotides line up with TRBD1. This CDR3 contains 13 residues. V gave up 4 bases and J gave up 5 bases; unmatched junction bases: 4. The germline CDR1 and CDR2 sequences are SQVTM and ANQGSEA. The CDR3, as DNA: TGCAGCGTTGGGGACAGGGGAGGAACTGAAGCTTTCTTT. It codes for CSVGDRGGTEAFF.

This clone was counted between two and nine times. The chain uses TRBV2 and TRBJ2-7; TRBD2 aligns across 13 bases. In germline, CDR1 is SNHLY, CDR2 FYNNEI. V gave up 3 bases and J gave up 9 bases; unmatched junction bases: 5. The CDR3 is 14 residues long. The CDR3 loop is CASSEGTSGAAQYV. The CDR3 bases are TGTGCCAGCAGTGAGGGGACTAGCGGGGCGGCGCAGTACGTC.

The chain has TRBV2 and TRBJ1-2, with 8 nucleotides matching TRBD1. Germline CDR1 reads SNHLY; CDR2 reads FYNNEI. V was pared by 6 bases and J by 5 bases, with 8 bases of the junction left unmatched. This CDR3 spans 14 amino acids. CDR3 bases: TGTGCCAGCAGGCCGGGACAGGAGGGGTATGGCTACACCTTC. It encodes CASRPGQEGYGYTF.

V usage is TRBV2 and J usage is TRBJ1-1; TRBD1 matches at 8 bases. The junction had 4 bases not matched to a gene; V was cut back by 4 bases and J by 6 bases. The germline CDR1 and CDR2 sequences are SNHLY and FYNNEI. This CDR3 has 13 residues. Here the CDR3 DNA reads TGTGCCAGCAGTGGACAGGGGATACCTGAAGCTTTCTTT. Translating it yields CASSGQGIPEAFF.

This chain joins TRBV27 and TRBJ2-5; D remains unclear. Trimming cost V 5 bases and J 4 bases, with 11 bases left between them. This CDR3 is 13 amino acids long. Per the germline V gene, CDR1 is MNHEY and CDR2 is SMNVEV (reference sequence). Here the CDR3 reads CASSPGVRETQYF. Written as DNA, the CDR3 is TGTGCCAGCAGTCCCGGAGTGCGAGAGACCCAGTACTTC.

This clone showed up just once. V usage is TRBV28 and J usage is TRBJ2-7; D is possibly TRBD1 (5 bases). Per germline, CDR1 MDHEN and CDR2 SYDVKM. The CDR3 contains 13 residues. V was pared by 3 bases and J by 0 bases, with 6 bases between. The CDR3 DNA reads as TGTGCCAGCAGTTTCCAGGGCTCCTACGAGCAGTACGTC. It codes for CASSFQGSYEQYV.

This sequence joins TRBV7-6 and TRBJ2-3; 7 positions agree with TRBD2. This CDR3 has 15 amino acids. J lost 5 bases, V lost 1 base, and 6 bases had no gene match. Germline CDR1 and CDR2: SGHVS and FNYEAQ. This CDR3 reads CASSLDGRVGDTQYF. The CDR3 nucleotides read TGTGCCAGCAGCTTAGATGGGAGGGTTGGAGATACGCAGTATTTT.

This chain uses TRBV7-8 with TRBJ1-5; the D gene is possibly TRBD1 (6 bases). V dropped 5 bases and J dropped 3 bases, with 14 bases sitting between them. The CDR3 contains 15 residues. The V gene's germline CDR1 is SGHVS and CDR2 FQNEAQ. CDR3 amino acids: CASSPGGAVNQPQHF. The CDR3 region has the DNA TGTGCCAGCAGCCCGGGGGGGGCGGTCAATCAGCCCCAGCATTTT.

V gene TRBV7-8 combines with J gene TRBJ1-3, with 8 bases lining up with TRBD1. Per the germline V gene, CDR1 is SGHVS and CDR2 is FQNEAQ. The CDR3 runs to 14 residues. The trim removed 3 bases at V and 3 bases at J, leaving 1 base unmatched. The DNA for the CDR3 is TGTGCCAGCAGCTTGACAGGGGATGGAAACACCATATATTTT. This encodes CASSLTGDGNTIYF.

The chain recombines TRBV3-1 (or the pseudogene TRBV3-2) with TRBJ2-5, with TRBD2 as a possible D gene (6 bases). The germline V and J ends were trimmed by 2 bases and 1 base, with 11 bases remaining between them. CDR3 length: 15 residues. The germline V gene encodes CDR1 LGHDT and CDR2 YNNKEL (reference sequence). The DNA of the CDR3 is TGTGCCAGCAGCCAAAGGAGCGGGTTCCAAGAGACCCAGTACTTC. Amino acid sequence: CASSQRSGFQETQYF.

This clone is a singleton in its sample. The V gene is TRBV3-1 (or the pseudogene TRBV3-2), the J gene TRBJ2-7; 11 bases are a match to TRBD1. CDR1 is LGHDT and CDR2 is YNNKEL in the germline V gene (reference sequence). The CDR3 runs 17 residues. V shed 0 bases and J 3 bases; nucleotides not matched to a gene: 7. The CDR3 protein is CASSQDRGGQGGYEQYF. The CDR3 DNA reads as TGTGCCAGCAGCCAAGATCGAGGGGGACAGGGGGGCTACGAGCAGTACTTC.